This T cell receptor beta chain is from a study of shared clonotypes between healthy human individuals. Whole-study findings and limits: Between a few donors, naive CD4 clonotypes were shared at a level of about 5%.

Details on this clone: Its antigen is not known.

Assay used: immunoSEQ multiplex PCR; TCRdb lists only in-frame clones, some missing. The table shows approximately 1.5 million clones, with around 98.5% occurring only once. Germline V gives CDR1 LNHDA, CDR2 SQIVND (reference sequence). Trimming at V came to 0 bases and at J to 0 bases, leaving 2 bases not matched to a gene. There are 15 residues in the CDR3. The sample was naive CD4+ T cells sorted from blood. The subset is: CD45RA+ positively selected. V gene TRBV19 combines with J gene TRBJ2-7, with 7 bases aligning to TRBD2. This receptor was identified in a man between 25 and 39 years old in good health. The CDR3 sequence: CASSIDGGSSYEQYF. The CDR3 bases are TGTGCCAGTAGTATAGACGGGGGGAGCTCCTACGAGCAGTACTTC.